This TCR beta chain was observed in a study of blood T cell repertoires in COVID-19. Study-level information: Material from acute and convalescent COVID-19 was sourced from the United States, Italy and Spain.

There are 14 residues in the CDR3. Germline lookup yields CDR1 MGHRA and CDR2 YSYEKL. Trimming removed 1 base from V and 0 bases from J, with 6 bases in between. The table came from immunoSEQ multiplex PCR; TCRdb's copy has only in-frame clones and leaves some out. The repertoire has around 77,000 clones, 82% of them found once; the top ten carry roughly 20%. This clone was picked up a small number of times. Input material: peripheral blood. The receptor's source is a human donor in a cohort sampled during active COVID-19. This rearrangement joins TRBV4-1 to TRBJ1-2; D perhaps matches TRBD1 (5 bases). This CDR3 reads CASSQVTANYGYTF. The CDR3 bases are TGCGCCAGCAGCCAAGTGACAGCTAACTATGGCTACACCTTC.